Following are 3 T cell receptor beta chains from one sample sequenced in a study of cytomegalovirus exposure and HLA in healthy donors. The PCR used 60 Vbeta and 13 Jbeta primers. The data were produced by immunoSEQ multiplex PCR, yet TCRdb's version contains in-frame clones alone and is incomplete. The sample holds about 130,000 clones, about 85% seen once. Sample: PBMCs. Receptors were obtained from a woman in her 30s in good health and CMV-seropositive.

The chain joins TRBV27 to TRBJ2-3; possibly TRBD2 for D (6 bases). The CDR3 has 13 amino acids. Germline V gene sequence: CDR1 MNHEY, CDR2 SMNVEV (reference sequence). Trimming pared 3 bases from V and 5 bases from J, leaving 9 bases between. CDR3 region: CASSFNGGDTQYF. The DNA for the CDR3 is TGTGCCAGCAGTTTTAACGGGGGAGATACGCAGTATTTT.

This chain links TRBV28 with TRBJ2-1, with unresolved D. Germline V gene sequence: CDR1 MDHEN, CDR2 SYDVKM. The CDR3 has 12 amino acids. The V gene lost 3 bases and the J gene lost 4 bases, with 4 bases spanning the gap. The CDR3 here is CASSFHYNEQFF. In nucleotides, the CDR3 is TGTGCCAGCAGTTTCCATTACAATGAGCAGTTCTTC.

The V call is TRBV9, the J call TRBJ1-4; TRBD1 aligns across 9 bases. Germline CDR1 is SGDLS and CDR2 is YYNGEE. V lost 7 bases, J lost 0 bases, and 4 bases stayed unmatched. This CDR3 comprises 15 residues. The CDR3 DNA is TGTGCCAGCGGACAGGGGAAACCAACTAATGAAAAACTGTTTTTT. Amino acid sequence: CASGQGKPTNEKLFF. Full variable domain (rest looked up from reference TRBV9 and TRBJ1-4): DSGVTQTPKHLITATGQRVTLRCSPRSGDLSVYWYQQSLDQGLQFLIQYYNGEERAKGNILERFSAQQFPDLHSELNLSSLELGDSALYFCASGQGKPTNEKLFFGSGTQLSVL.